One sample yielded the 19 T cell receptor beta chains listed below, sequenced in a study of blood T cell repertoires in COVID-19. Some clones are missing from TCRdb's copy, which holds only in-frame ones; the method was immunoSEQ multiplex PCR. The data show about 370,000 clones, with about 90% seen just once and approximately 3% held by the top ten. The sequenced sample was peripheral blood. These receptors all stem from a woman aged 25 to 39 with COVID-19, enrolled during active disease.

The chain uses TRBV4-2 and TRBJ2-3; 9 bases are shared with TRBD2. There are 16 residues in the CDR3. Germline V CDR1 and CDR2: LGHNA, YNFKEQ. V gave up 3 bases and J gave up 5 bases; unmatched junction bases: 9. The CDR3 DNA sequence: TGTGCCAGCAGCCAGGTGACTAGCGGAGAGGGAGATACGCAGTATTTT. Amino acids: CASSQVTSGEGDTQYF.

The CDR3 is CASSAGALAGVNEQFF. DNA for the CDR3: TGTGCCAGCAGCGCGGGCGCGCTAGCGGGGGTGAATGAGCAGTTCTTC. J is TRBJ2-1 and V is TRBV9, with TRBD2 matching over 10 bases. Germline V gene sequence: CDR1 SGDLS, CDR2 YYNGEE. The CDR3 loop spans 16 amino acids. V was pared by 3 bases and J by 7 bases, with 10 bases of the junction left unmatched.

The chain couples TRBV24-1 to TRBJ2-1, with D possibly TRBD2 on 5 matching bases. Germline V lookup: CDR1 KGHDR, CDR2 SFDVKD. This CDR3 is 15 amino acids long. V dropped 5 bases and J dropped 7 bases, with 17 bases sitting between them. The CDR3 loop reads CATSVGDNFANEQFF. CDR3 sequence (DNA): TGTGCCACCAGTGTGGGAGATAATTTTGCGAATGAGCAGTTCTTC.

The chain combines TRBV18 with TRBJ2-3, with 10 bases matching TRBD1. With 2 bases clipped from V and 1 base from J, the junction kept 12 bases outside the gene matches. Germline CDR1 reads KGHSH; CDR2 reads LQKENI. The CDR3 runs to 19 residues. The DNA for the CDR3 is TGTGCCAGCTCACCAAAGACAGGGGGCGCCCAAGGCCGCACAGATACGCAGTATTTT. Translating it yields CASSPKTGGAQGRTDTQYF.

This chain uses TRBV10-1 with TRBJ2-3; the D is unclear. Germline V CDR1 and CDR2: WNHNN, SYGVQD (reference sequence). Trimming pared 8 bases from V and 2 bases from J, leaving 11 bases between. The CDR3 consists of 13 residues. Written as DNA, the CDR3 is TGCGCCAGCTCACTGACAAACACAGATACGCAGTATTTT. It is translated as CASSLTNTDTQYF.

The CDR3: CASSLIDNGDAEQYV. The CDR3 region has the DNA TGTGCCAGCAGCTTGATCGACAACGGGGATGCCGAGCAGTACGTC. V gene TRBV5-5 combines with J gene TRBJ2-7, with D possibly TRBD2 on 5 matching bases. The CDR3 has 15 amino acids. V lost 1 base and J lost 6, with 17 bases in between. Germline CDR1 SGHKS, CDR2 YYEKEE (reference sequence).

The chain uses TRBV7-9 and TRBJ2-5; the match to TRBD1 covers 12 bases. CDR3 size: 15 residues. V was clipped by 6 bases and J by 4 bases; unmatched bases: 6. Germline-derived CDR1 and CDR2 are SEHNR and FQNEAQ (reference sequence). CDR3 in amino acids: CASSPRDRGRETQYF. CDR3 DNA sequence: TGTGCCAGCAGTCCCCGGGACAGGGGGCGAGAGACCCAGTACTTC.

V and J are TRBV4-1 and TRBJ1-4; 7 nucleotides match TRBD1. CDR3 length equals 13 residues. Per germline, CDR1 MGHRA and CDR2 YSYEKL. V lost 2 bases, J lost 8 bases, and 2 bases stayed unmatched. CDR3 nucleotide sequence: TGCGCCAGCAGCCAAACAGGGGTAGAAAAACTGTTTTTT. The encoded protein is CASSQTGVEKLFF.

V gene TRBV6-1 combines with J gene TRBJ2-1, with D perhaps matching TRBD1 (5 bases). Trimming stripped 6 bases from V and 8 bases from J, with 8 bases between. In germline, CDR1 is MNHNS, CDR2 SASEGT. The CDR3 contains 11 residues. In nucleotides, the CDR3 is TGTGCCAGCAGCCTAGGGGATGAGCAGTTCTTC. Translated: CASSLGDEQFF.

The V gene is TRBV24-1, the J gene TRBJ2-3; 13 nucleotides agree with TRBD2. This CDR3 comprises 16 residues. The V gene end was trimmed by 6 bases and the J gene end by 1 base; junction bases not matched to a gene: 3. The germline gives CDR1 KGHDR, CDR2 SFDVKD. This CDR3 is CATSRGLAGGTDTQYF. CDR3 coding DNA: TGTGCCACCAGTCGTGGACTAGCGGGGGGCACAGATACGCAGTATTTT.

This clone was seen a single time. The rearrangement uses TRBV4-3 and TRBJ1-2, with D possibly TRBD1 on 6 matching bases. From germline, CDR1 is LGHNA and CDR2 YSLEER. V dropped 1 base and J dropped 8 bases, with 11 bases sitting between them. The CDR3 covers 13 residues. The CDR3 DNA follows: TGCGCCAGCAGCCAAGTACAGGGAAGGGGCTACACCTTC. Amino acids: CASSQVQGRGYTF.

V gene TRBV6-4 combines with J gene TRBJ1-1; the D is unclear. The ends were cut back, 4 bases at V and 1 base at J, with 7 bases in the middle. Germline V gene lookup returns CDR1 MRHNA and CDR2 SNTAGT. The CDR3 contains 13 residues. CDR3: CASSAGKNTEAFF. The CDR3 bases are TGTGCCAGCAGTGCCGGGAAGAACACTGAAGCTTTCTTT.

V is TRBV5-1 and J is TRBJ1-1; D is undetermined. The CDR3 consists of 15 residues. The germline V and J ends were trimmed by 1 base and 1 base, with 11 bases remaining between them. Germline CDR1 SGHRS, CDR2 YFSETQ. CDR3 protein: CASSLRAGENTEAFF. CDR3 DNA: TGCGCCAGCAGCTTGCGGGCCGGGGAGAACACTGAAGCTTTCTTT. Full variable domain (remainder filled in from reference TRBV5-1 and TRBJ1-1): KAGVTQTPRYLIKTRGQQVTLSCSPISGHRSVSWYQQTPGQGLQFLFEYFSETQRNKGNFPGRFSGRQFSNSRSEMNVSTLELGDSALYLCASSLRAGENTEAFFGQGTRLTVV.

The rearrangement links TRBV14 to TRBJ2-7, with D possibly being TRBD1 (5 bases). The ends were cut back, 4 bases at V and 0 bases at J, with 34 bases in the middle. Per the germline V gene, CDR1 is SGHDN and CDR2 is FVKESK. The CDR3 is 22 amino acids. The CDR3 sequence is CASSRGGLVVTSPRDPSYEQYF. The CDR3 bases are TGTGCCAGCAGCCGCGGCGGTCTCGTAGTTACATCTCCCAGGGATCCCTCCTACGAGCAGTACTTC.

The rearrangement links TRBV30 to TRBJ1-5; D is possibly TRBD1 (6 bases). Trimming shortened V by 3 bases and J by 6 bases, and 18 bases separated the two germline ends. The CDR3 sequence is 15 residues long. Germline assignment: CDR1 GTSNPN and CDR2 SVGIG (reference sequence). The CDR3 loop reads CAWSITGFSAQPQHF. DNA for the CDR3: TGTGCCTGGAGCATAACAGGGTTCTCGGCTCAGCCCCAGCATTTT.

The chain has TRBV28 and TRBJ2-1, with 10 nucleotides matching TRBD2. V was clipped by 3 bases and J by 0 bases; unmatched bases: 8. This CDR3 has 18 amino acids. Per the germline V gene, CDR1 is MDHEN and CDR2 is SYDVKM. The CDR3 DNA reads TGTGCCAGCAGTTTCCCAGCGGGAGGGTCCTCCTCCTACAATGAGCAGTTCTTC. Its protein is CASSFPAGGSSSYNEQFF.

This rearrangement joins TRBV10-1 to TRBJ1-1, with D unresolved. CDR1 WNHNN and CDR2 SYGVQD come from the germline V gene (reference sequence). Trimming removed 3 bases from V and 3 bases from J, with 20 bases in between. This CDR3 contains 17 residues. CDR3 DNA sequence: TGCGCCAGCAGTGACCCGGCCGGGGATGTACCGGACACTGAAGCTTTCTTT. Translating gives CASSDPAGDVPDTEAFF.

V is TRBV10-3 and J is TRBJ1-5, with D hard to call. Germline V gene lookup returns CDR1 ENHRY and CDR2 SYGVKD. Trimming left V 10 bases short and J 0 bases short, with 13 bases between. The CDR3 has 14 amino acids. The CDR3 loop reads CATQVGYSNQPQHF. The CDR3 DNA reads TGTGCCACCCAAGTGGGCTATAGCAATCAGCCCCAGCATTTT.

This clone was picked up many times. The gene calls are TRBV10-3 and TRBJ2-1, with TRBD2 matching 9 bases. With 5 bases clipped from V and 1 base from J, the junction kept 3 bases outside the gene matches. This CDR3 has 15 amino acids. Germline-derived CDR1 and CDR2 are ENHRY and SYGVKD. The CDR3 DNA is TGTGCCATCAGTAATAGCGGGAGTTCCTACAATGAGCAGTTCTTC. Encoded protein: CAISNSGSSYNEQFF.